This paragraph reports one T cell receptor (beta chain). Its antigen remains undetermined. No much larger clone exists at a distance of one base, and base qualities are not known. This sample is part of a study of blood T cell repertoires in COVID-19 (dated by TCRdb to the early 2020s). For the study in its entirety: Samples from collaborators originated in the United States, Italy and Spain and spanned both the acute and convalescent phases of COVID-19. The prospective study material was composed of cDNA or gDNA derived from T cells, B-cell-depleted T cells, or PBMCs. The repertoires were made available in a free public database intended to serve as a resource for research on the immune response to SARS-CoV-2. Samples came from the ongoing ImmuneRACE study (first 160 participants) plus 1,254 subjects from 6 global collaborators. The sample metadata nearly always contained a de-identified subject ID, COVID-19 status, age in years and sex. Deeply sampled blood TCRbeta repertoires from subjects exposed to, actively infected with, or recovered from COVID-19 were included in the dataset. Where available, HLA class I and class II types were taken from metadata supplied by the sample provider and were not determined by assay-based typing.

Beyond this particular receptor, the publication reports: Clinical and demographic metadata were provided uncurated, with the amount varying by source and participant.

The immunoSEQ Assay, a bias-controlled multiplex PCR, was used to amplify TCRbeta CDR3 regions from genomic DNA. Concerning the study's data processing: The number of nucleated cells in each sample was estimated from the amplification of reference gene primers within the assay. Sequence reads were collapsed and filtered to measure the absolute abundance of every unique TCRbeta CDR3 rearrangement. For each sample, productive Simpson clonality was calculated as the square root of Simpson's diversity index over productive rearrangements. TCRdb mirrors the immuneACCESS table, restricted to in-frame sequences. Some clones are absent from its copies; in checked studies, under half trace to an unresolved V gene, and the reason for the others is unknown. That table supplies the V and J calls and clone size; D and trimming were determined from the DNA. Present in this sample are 60,000 to 75,000 clones, 84% of which were seen just once. Less than 15% of the sample rests with the top ten.

Each collaborating institution followed its own protocols to collect whole blood in K2EDTA tubes. For TCRbeta analysis, collaborators shipped samples as frozen whole blood, isolated PBMCs, or DNA extracted from either of those sample types. This sequence originates from a human donor in a cohort sampled during active COVID-19. Sequencing input: peripheral blood.

At the DNA level, the sequence is TGTGCCAGCAGCGATCGGACTAGCGGGAGAATAAACACCGGGGAGCTGTTTTTT. This encodes CASSDRTSGRINTGELFF. The rearrangement combines TRBV3-1 (or the pseudogene TRBV3-2) with TRBJ2-2; 13 junctional bases match TRBD2. Reading the germline V gene (reference sequence) gives CDR1 LGHDT and CDR2 YNNKEL. The CDR3 sequence holds 18 residues, the cysteine and phenylalanine included. Here the CDR3 DNA is all that survives: 54 bases in frame from base 1. V is pruned by 5 bases and J by 2 bases, leaving 8 bases of the junction without a gene match.